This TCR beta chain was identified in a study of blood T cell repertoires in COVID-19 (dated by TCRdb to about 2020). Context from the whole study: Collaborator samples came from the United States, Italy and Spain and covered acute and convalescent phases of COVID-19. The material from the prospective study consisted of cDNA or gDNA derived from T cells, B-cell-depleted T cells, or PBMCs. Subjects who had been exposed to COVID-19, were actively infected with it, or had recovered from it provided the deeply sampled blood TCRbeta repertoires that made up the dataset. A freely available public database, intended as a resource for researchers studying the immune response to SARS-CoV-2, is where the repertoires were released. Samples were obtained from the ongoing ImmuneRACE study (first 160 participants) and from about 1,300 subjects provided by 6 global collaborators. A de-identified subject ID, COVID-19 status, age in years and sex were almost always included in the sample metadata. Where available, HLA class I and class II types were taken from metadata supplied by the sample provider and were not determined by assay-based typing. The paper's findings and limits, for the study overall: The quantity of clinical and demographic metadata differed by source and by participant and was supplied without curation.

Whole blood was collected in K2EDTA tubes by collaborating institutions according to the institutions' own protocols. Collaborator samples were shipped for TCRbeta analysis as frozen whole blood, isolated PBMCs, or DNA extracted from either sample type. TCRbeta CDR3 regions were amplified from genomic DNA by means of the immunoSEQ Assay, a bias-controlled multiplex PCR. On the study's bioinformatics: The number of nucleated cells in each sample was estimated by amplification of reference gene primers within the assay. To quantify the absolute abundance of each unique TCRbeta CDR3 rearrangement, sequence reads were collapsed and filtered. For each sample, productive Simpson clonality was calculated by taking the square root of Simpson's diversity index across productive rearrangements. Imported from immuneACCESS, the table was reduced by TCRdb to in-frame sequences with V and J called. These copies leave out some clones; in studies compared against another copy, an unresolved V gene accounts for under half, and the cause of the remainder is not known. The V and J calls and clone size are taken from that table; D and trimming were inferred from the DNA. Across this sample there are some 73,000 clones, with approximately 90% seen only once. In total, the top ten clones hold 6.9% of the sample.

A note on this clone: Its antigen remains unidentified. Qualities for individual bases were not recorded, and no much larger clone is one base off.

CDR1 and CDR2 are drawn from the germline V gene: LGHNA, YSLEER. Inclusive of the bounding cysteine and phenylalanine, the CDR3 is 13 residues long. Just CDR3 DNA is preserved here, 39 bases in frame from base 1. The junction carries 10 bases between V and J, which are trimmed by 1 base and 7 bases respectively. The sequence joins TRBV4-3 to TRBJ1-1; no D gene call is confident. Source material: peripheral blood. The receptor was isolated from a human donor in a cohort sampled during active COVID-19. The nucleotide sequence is TGCGCCAGCAGCCAAGTGAGGGCAGGTGAAGCTTTCTTT. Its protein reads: CASSQVRAGEAFF.